A single sample is the source of the 26 T cell receptor beta chains below, sequenced in a study of blood T cells in healthy people across ages. A J-beta primer mix and a sample-barcoded 5' primer were used in a second PCR of about 7 to 12 cycles. TCRdb ran MiXCR on the 5' RACE reads and lists one entry per CDR3 protein. The sample records some 1.1 million distinct CDR3 sequences, roughly two fifths being singletons. Sequenced input: blood. The origin of the receptors is a man between 18 and 29 years old in good health.

The sample holds a few counts of this clonotype. The V and J genes are TRBV7-9 and TRBJ1-5; maybe TRBD1 (5 bases). The CDR3 is 14 amino acids. V was trimmed by 5 bases and J by 2 bases, leaving 10 bases between them. Germline V gene data show CDR1 as SEHNR and CDR2 as FQNEAQ (reference sequence). CDR3 protein: CASSTDIRNQPQHF. The CDR3 DNA sequence: TGTGCCAGCAGCACGGACATCCGCAATCAGCCCCAGCATTTT.

The chain uses TRBV24-1 and TRBJ2-3; 11 bases align to TRBD2. The CDR3 contains 17 residues. Trimming at V came to 7 bases and at J to 5 bases, leaving 13 bases not matched to a gene. Germline assignment: CDR1 KGHDR and CDR2 SFDVKD. In DNA, the CDR3 is TGTGCCACCAGCGTTACACTAGCGGGGGCCCTCGGAGATACGCAGTATTTT. It yields the protein CATSVTLAGALGDTQYF.

This clonotype was picked up a small number of times. The rearrangement uses TRBV21-1 and TRBJ1-5; no check of the table's D call, TRBD1, against the DNA was made. TRBV21-1 is flagged as a pseudogene. CDR3 length: 16 amino acids. The CDR3 DNA reads TGTGCCAGCAGCAAAGGGGTGGGCGCGAAAAATCAGCCCCAGCATTTT. It is translated as CASSKGVGAKNQPQHF.

Of note for this clonotype: A junction end diverges from the germline sequence, so it may reflect a read error. V usage is TRBV12-3 or TRBV12-4 and J usage is TRBJ1-6; possible D gene TRBD1, 5 bases. The CDR3 has 14 residues. The CDR3 bases are TGTGCCGGCAGTTTACGGCCAGGGATAGAACCCCTCCACTTT. Translated: CAGSLRPGIEPLHF.

The table lists this clonotype with a few counts. The rearrangement uses TRBV12-3 or TRBV12-4 and TRBJ1-2, with 8 bases identical to TRBD1. Trimming at V came to 5 bases and at J to 4 bases, leaving 3 bases not matched to a gene. The CDR3 has 13 residues. The CDR3 sequence: CASSKDRGYGYTF. CDR3 nucleotide sequence: TGTGCCAGCAGTAAAGACAGGGGCTATGGCTACACCTTC.

This clonotype turned up a few times. The J gene is TRBJ1-2, the V gene TRBV4-1; 7 nucleotides line up with TRBD1. CDR1 MGHRA and CDR2 YSYEKL come from the germline V gene. J lost 3 bases, V lost 4 bases, and 14 bases had no gene match. This CDR3 is built from 17 residues. CDR3 nucleotide sequence: TGCGCCAGCAGCCTAACCCAGGGGGGTAGGAGAGACTATGGCTACACCTTC. Encoded protein: CASSLTQGGRRDYGYTF.

This clonotype has more than one count but fewer than ten. V is TRBV6-1 and J is TRBJ2-1; D might be TRBD1 (5 bases). The V and J ends lost 0 bases and 8 bases respectively, with 17 bases between them. The CDR3 loop spans 16 amino acids. Germline V CDR1 and CDR2: MNHNS, SASEGT. Written as DNA, the CDR3 is TGTGCCAGCAGTGAAGCGCTTTTTGCGGACAACTATGAGCAGTTCTTC. Its translation: CASSEALFADNYEQFF.

The chain couples TRBV6-2 or TRBV6-3 to TRBJ2-1, with 10 nucleotides matching TRBD1. CDR1 is MNHEY and CDR2 is SVGEGT in the germline V gene. Trimming cost V 6 bases and J 9 bases; bases outside gene matches: 8. The CDR3 is 14 residues long. The CDR3 nucleotides read TGTGCCAGCAGAGAGGACAGGGGGGACGGTGAGCAGTTCTTC. This gives the protein CASREDRGDGEQFF.

The chain is built from TRBV3-1 and TRBJ2-2, with a weak D call TRBD1 (5 bases). The CDR3 is 14 residues long. The germline CDR1 and CDR2 sequences are LGHDT and YNNKEL (reference sequence). Trimming pared 4 bases from V and 3 bases from J, leaving 9 bases between. The CDR3: CASSLFRDTGELFF. The DNA for the CDR3 is TGTGCCAGCAGCCTCTTCAGGGACACCGGGGAGCTGTTTTTT.

The rearrangement links TRBV12-3 or TRBV12-4 to TRBJ1-4; D perhaps matches TRBD1 (5 bases). Trimming took off 6 bases at V and 7 bases at J, with 18 bases between the two ends. CDR3 size: 15 residues. The DNA for the CDR3 is TGTGCCAGCAGCCCCCGACGGCAGGGAGGTGAAAAACTGTTTTTT. Translation: CASSPRRQGGEKLFF.

The rearrangement uses TRBV7-6 and TRBJ2-1, with 8 bases aligning to TRBD1. The germline gives CDR1 SGHVS, CDR2 FNYEAQ. This CDR3 has 14 residues. V gave up 4 bases and J gave up 8 bases; unmatched junction bases: 7. The CDR3 DNA follows: TGTGCCAGCAGCTCCGGACAGGGCCTTCATGAGCAGTTCTTC. This codes for CASSSGQGLHEQFF.

The CDR3 region is CASSSPKIAGGIDEQFF. The CDR3 DNA sequence: TGTGCCAGCAGTTCCCCGAAGATAGCGGGGGGGATCGATGAGCAGTTCTTC. V usage is TRBV27 and J usage is TRBJ2-1, with 11 bases lining up with TRBD2. This CDR3 has 17 residues. From germline, CDR1 is MNHEY and CDR2 SMNVEV (reference sequence). The J segment lost 8 bases and the V segment lost 4 bases, leaving 13 bases of the junction unmatched.

V is TRBV6-5 and J is TRBJ2-3; D gene uncertain. The CDR3 is 15 residues long. V lost 5 bases, J lost 2 bases, and 14 bases lay in between. Germline V lookup: CDR1 MNHEY, CDR2 SVGAGI. The CDR3 protein is CASSRWRRNTDTQYF. In nucleotides, the CDR3 is TGTGCCAGCAGTCGATGGAGACGGAACACAGATACGCAGTATTTT.

This clonotype appeared a few times. The chain couples TRBV29-1 to TRBJ1-1; D possibly corresponds to TRBD1 (5 bases). Trimming pared 3 bases from V and 5 bases from J, leaving 22 bases between. The CDR3 has 16 residues. Germline CDR1 and CDR2: SQVTM and ANQGSEA. The CDR3 here is CSVDGRVGLGTTEAFF. Written as DNA, the CDR3 is TGCAGCGTTGATGGCAGGGTTGGATTAGGTACAACTGAAGCTTTCTTT.

This clonotype has only a few counts. This chain uses TRBV20-1 with TRBJ2-7; D is unresolved. CDR3 length: 8 residues. The V gene lost 8 bases and the J gene lost 9 bases, with 8 bases spanning the gap. Germline assignment: CDR1 DFQATT and CDR2 SNEGSKA (reference sequence). The CDR3 DNA sequence: TGCAGTAACCGTGGGCAGTACTTC. Protein product: CSNRGQYF.

This rearrangement joins TRBV2 to TRBJ1-2; D is unclear. CDR3 length equals 12 residues. Germline V gives CDR1 SNHLY, CDR2 FYNNEI. V gave up 10 bases and J gave up 8 bases, with 17 bases separating them. The CDR3 region has the DNA TGTGCCACCGTCGGGCTCGGGAACGGCTACACCTTC. It specifies CATVGLGNGYTF.

The chain combines TRBV4-2 with TRBJ2-7; no reliable D call. The CDR3 consists of 15 residues. CDR1 LGHNA and CDR2 YNFKEQ come from the germline V gene. V was clipped by 0 bases and J by 3 bases, with 12 bases between them. The CDR3 loop is CASSQEPERSYEQYF. The CDR3 nucleotides are TGTGCCAGCAGCCAAGAGCCAGAAAGGAGCTACGAGCAGTACTTC.

The chain couples TRBV20-1 to TRBJ1-4, with a possible D match to TRBD1 (6 bases). The CDR3 totals 13 residues. The V end was cut by 6 bases, the J end by 5 bases, with 13 bases between. Germline CDR1 is DFQATT and CDR2 is SNEGSKA (reference sequence). This chain's CDR3 is CSASRDNNEKLFF. CDR3 DNA sequence: TGCAGTGCGTCCCGGGACAACAATGAAAAACTGTTTTTT.

The sample holds a few counts of this clonotype. V gene TRBV3-1 combines with J gene TRBJ2-3; 10 bases match TRBD2. This CDR3 is 19 amino acids long. V gave up 6 bases and J gave up 5 bases; unmatched junction bases: 20. CDR1 and CDR2 from the germline V gene are LGHDT and YNNKEL (reference sequence). In DNA, the CDR3 is TGTGCCAGCAGTCAGCGGAGGTCCCGACTAGCGGGCAAGGGAGATACGCAGTATTTT. This encodes CASSQRRSRLAGKGDTQYF.

The chain uses TRBV29-1 and TRBJ2-7, with a weak D call TRBD2 (6 bases). CDR1 and CDR2 from the germline V gene are SQVTM and ANQGSEA. V was clipped by 3 bases and J by 2 bases, with 14 bases between them. This CDR3 has 14 amino acids. CDR3 residues: CSVEVGRLAYEQYF. The CDR3 bases are TGCAGCGTTGAGGTCGGCAGACTAGCCTACGAGCAGTACTTC.

In this sample, this clonotype turned up a few times. V and J are TRBV11-2 and TRBJ1-5; the match to TRBD1 covers 7 bases. CDR1 and CDR2 (germline): SGHAT, FQNNGV. This CDR3 is built from 14 residues. Trimming cost V 1 base and J 6 bases; bases outside gene matches: 3. This chain's CDR3 is CASSLGTGSQPQHF. CDR3 DNA sequence: TGTGCCAGCAGCTTAGGGACAGGCAGTCAGCCCCAGCATTTT.

The rearrangement joins TRBV7-2 to TRBJ1-3; D not certain. Per the germline V gene, CDR1 is SGHTA and CDR2 is FQGNSA. V lost 1 base to trimming and J lost 4 bases, with 11 bases between them. The CDR3 loop spans 15 amino acids. CDR3 region: CASSLVGSDGNTIYF. Here the CDR3 DNA reads TGTGCCAGCAGCTTAGTCGGCAGTGACGGAAACACCATATATTTT.

This clonotype came up a few times. The V call is TRBV4-1, the J call TRBJ2-1, with 9 bases aligning to TRBD2. Looked up from germline, CDR1 is MGHRA and CDR2 is YSYEKL. With 1 base clipped from V and 1 base from J, the junction kept 5 bases outside the gene matches. The CDR3 is 17 amino acids. CDR3 nucleotides: TGCGCCAGCAGCCAAGGGGTTAGCGGGGGTTCCTACAATGAGCAGTTCTTC. It codes for CASSQGVSGGSYNEQFF.

The chain joins TRBV27 to TRBJ1-2; TRBD1 aligns across 11 bases. V trimming: 5 bases; J trimming: 7 bases; junction bases outside the gene matches: 9. The CDR3 loop spans 15 amino acids. Germline V lookup: CDR1 MNHEY, CDR2 SMNVEV (reference sequence). CDR3 nucleotides: TGTGCCAGCAGTCCTCTAGGACAGGGGGCGTTTGGCTACACCTTC. Residues: CASSPLGQGAFGYTF.

This chain connects TRBV6-1 to TRBJ1-5; a possible D gene is TRBD1 (5 bases). CDR1 is MNHNS and CDR2 is SASEGT in the germline V gene. V lost 5 bases to trimming and J lost 2 bases, with 19 bases between them. The CDR3 runs to 17 residues. For the CDR3, the DNA is TGTGCCAGCAGTATATTCCGACAGCTTGGGGGCAATCAGCCCCAGCATTTT. Encoded protein: CASSIFRQLGGNQPQHF.

The CDR3 coding sequence is TGTGCCAGCAGGGGTTTCGGGAAAAACATTCAGTACTTC. As protein: CASRGFGKNIQYF. The gene calls are TRBV12-3 or TRBV12-4 and TRBJ2-4; D ambiguous. V lost 6 bases to trimming and J lost 4 bases, with 10 bases between them. This CDR3 has 13 amino acids.